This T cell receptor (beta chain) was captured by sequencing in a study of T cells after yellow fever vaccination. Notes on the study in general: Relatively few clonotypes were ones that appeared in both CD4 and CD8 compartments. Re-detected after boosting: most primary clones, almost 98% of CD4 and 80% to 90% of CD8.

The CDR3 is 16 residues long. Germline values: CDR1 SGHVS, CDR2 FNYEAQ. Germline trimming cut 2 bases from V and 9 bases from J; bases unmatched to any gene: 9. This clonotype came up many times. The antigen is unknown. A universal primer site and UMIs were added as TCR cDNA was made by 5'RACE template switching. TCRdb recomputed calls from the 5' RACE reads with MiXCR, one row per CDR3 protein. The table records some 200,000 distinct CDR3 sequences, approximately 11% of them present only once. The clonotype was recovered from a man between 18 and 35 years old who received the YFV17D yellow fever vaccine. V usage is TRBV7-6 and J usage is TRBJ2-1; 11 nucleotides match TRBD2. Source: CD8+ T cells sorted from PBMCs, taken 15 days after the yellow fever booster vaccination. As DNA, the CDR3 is TGTGCCAGCAGCTTATATAGCGGGGGGGACTTTCCTGAGCAGTTCTTC. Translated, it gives CASSLYSGGDFPEQFF. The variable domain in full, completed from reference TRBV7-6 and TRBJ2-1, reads GAGVSQSPRYKVTKRGQDVALRCDPISGHVSLYWYRQALGQGPEFLTYFNYEAQQDKSGLPNDRFSAERPEGSISTLTIQRTEQRDSAMYRCASSLYSGGDFPEQFFGPGTRLTVL.